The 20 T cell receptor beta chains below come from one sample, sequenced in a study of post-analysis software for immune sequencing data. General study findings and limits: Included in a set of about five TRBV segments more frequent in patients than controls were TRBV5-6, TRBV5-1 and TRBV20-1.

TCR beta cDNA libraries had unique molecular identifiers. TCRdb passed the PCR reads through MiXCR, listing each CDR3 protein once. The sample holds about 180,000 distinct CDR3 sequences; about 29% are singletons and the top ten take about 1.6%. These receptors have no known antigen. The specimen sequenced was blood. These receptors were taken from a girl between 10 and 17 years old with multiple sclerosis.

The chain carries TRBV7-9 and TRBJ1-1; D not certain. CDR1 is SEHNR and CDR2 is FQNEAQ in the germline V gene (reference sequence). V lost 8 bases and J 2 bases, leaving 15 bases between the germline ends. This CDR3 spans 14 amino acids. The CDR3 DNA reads TGTGCCAGCCTCCCTTCCCGGGCTAACACTGAAGCTTTCTTT. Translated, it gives CASLPSRANTEAFF.

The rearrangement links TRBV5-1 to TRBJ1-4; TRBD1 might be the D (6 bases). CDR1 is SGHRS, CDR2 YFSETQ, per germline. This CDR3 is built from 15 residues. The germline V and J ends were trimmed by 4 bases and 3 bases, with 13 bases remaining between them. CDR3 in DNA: TGCGCCAGCAGCGCGGGACATATAGCTAATGAAAAACTGTTTTTT. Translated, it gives CASSAGHIANEKLFF.

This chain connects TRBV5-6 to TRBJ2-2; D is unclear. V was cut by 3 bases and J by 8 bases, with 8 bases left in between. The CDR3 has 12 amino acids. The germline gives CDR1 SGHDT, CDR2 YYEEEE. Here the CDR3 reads CASSWVAGELFF. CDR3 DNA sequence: TGTGCCAGCAGCTGGGTGGCTGGGGAGCTGTTTTTT.

CDR3 nucleotide sequence: TGTGCCAGCAGTCAAAGACAGGGAAGGAATGGCTACACCTTC. This sequence encodes CASSQRQGRNGYTF. The J gene is TRBJ1-2, the V gene TRBV12-3 or TRBV12-4; TRBD1 matches at 7 bases. V dropped 5 bases and J dropped 6; count of bases not matched to a gene: 9. The CDR3 is 14 amino acids.

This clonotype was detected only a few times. The DNA for the CDR3 is TGTGCCAGCAGCCCGACGTATTCGTCCTACAATGAGCAGTTCTTC. Protein: CASSPTYSSYNEQFF. The chain links TRBV7-3 to TRBJ2-1, with D hard to call. Trimming removed 5 bases at V and 1 base at J, with 12 bases between. The CDR3 runs to 15 residues. Germline CDR1 reads SGHTA; CDR2 reads FQGTGA.

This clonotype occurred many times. The chain's CDR3 is CSRGVRDEQFF. CDR3 nucleotides: TGCAGTAGGGGAGTACGGGATGAGCAGTTCTTC. The chain employs TRBV20-1 and TRBJ2-1; either TRBD1 or TRBD2 may supply D (5 bases each). The V end lost 8 bases, the J end lost 8 bases, and 13 bases lay between the germline ends. Germline loops: CDR1 DFQATT, CDR2 SNEGSKA (reference sequence). CDR3 length equals 11 residues.

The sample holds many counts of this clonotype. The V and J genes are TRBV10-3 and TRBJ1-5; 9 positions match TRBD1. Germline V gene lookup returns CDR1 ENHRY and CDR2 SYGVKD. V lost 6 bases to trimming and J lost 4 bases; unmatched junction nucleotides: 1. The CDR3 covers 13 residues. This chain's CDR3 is CAISGQGNQPQHF. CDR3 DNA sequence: TGTGCCATCAGCGGACAGGGGAATCAGCCCCAGCATTTT.

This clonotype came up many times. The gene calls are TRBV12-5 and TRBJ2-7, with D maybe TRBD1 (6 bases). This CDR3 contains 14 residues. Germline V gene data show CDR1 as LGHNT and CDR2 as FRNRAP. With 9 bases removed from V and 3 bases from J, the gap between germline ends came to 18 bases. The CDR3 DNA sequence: TGTGCTAGCCTGTGGTCAGGGGTTGACTACGAGCAGTACTTC. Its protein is CASLWSGVDYEQYF.

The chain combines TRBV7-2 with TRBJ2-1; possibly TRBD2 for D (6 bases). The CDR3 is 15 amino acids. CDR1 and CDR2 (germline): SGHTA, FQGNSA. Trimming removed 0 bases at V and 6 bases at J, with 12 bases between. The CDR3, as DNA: TGTGCCAGCAGCTTAGCGACGACTAGGGGCAATGAGCAGTTCTTC. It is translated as CASSLATTRGNEQFF. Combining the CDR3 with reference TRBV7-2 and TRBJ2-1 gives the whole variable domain GAGVSQSPSNKVTEKGKDVELRCDPISGHTALYWYRQSLGQGLEFLIYFQGNSAPDKSGLPSDRFSAERTGGSVSTLTIQRTQQEDSAVYLCASSLATTRGNEQFFGPGTRLTVL.

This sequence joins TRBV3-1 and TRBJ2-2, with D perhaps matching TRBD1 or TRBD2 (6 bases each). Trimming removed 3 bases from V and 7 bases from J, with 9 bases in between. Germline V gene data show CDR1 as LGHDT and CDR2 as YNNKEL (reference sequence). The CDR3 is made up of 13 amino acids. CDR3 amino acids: CASSQEGGGELFF. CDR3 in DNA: TGTGCCAGCAGCCAGGAGGGGGGCGGGGAGCTGTTTTTT.

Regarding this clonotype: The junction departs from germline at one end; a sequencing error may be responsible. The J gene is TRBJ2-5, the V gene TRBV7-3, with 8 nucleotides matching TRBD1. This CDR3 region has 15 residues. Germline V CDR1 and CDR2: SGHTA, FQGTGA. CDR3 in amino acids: CSSSLTGTGQETQYF. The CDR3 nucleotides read TGTTCCAGCAGCTTAACAGGGACAGGTCAAGAGACCCAGTACTTC.

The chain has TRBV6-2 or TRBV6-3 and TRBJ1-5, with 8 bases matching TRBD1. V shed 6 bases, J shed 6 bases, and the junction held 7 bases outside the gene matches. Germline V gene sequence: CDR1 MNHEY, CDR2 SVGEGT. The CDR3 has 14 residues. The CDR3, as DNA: TGTGCCAGCAGCTGGACAGGGACGAGTCAGCCCCAGCATTTT. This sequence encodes CASSWTGTSQPQHF.

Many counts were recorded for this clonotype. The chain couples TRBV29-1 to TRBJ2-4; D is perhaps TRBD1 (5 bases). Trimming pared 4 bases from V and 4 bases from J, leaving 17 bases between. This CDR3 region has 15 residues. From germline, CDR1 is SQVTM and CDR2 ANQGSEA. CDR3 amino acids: CSVVGRVWAKNIQYF. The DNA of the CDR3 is TGCAGCGTTGTCGGCAGGGTATGGGCTAAAAACATTCAGTACTTC. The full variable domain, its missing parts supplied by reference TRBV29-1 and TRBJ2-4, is SAVISQKPSRDICQRGTSLTIQCQVDSQVTMMFWYRQQPGQSLTLIATANQGSEATYESGFVIDKFPISRPNLTFSTLTVSNMSPEDSSIYLCSVVGRVWAKNIQYFGAGTRLSVL.

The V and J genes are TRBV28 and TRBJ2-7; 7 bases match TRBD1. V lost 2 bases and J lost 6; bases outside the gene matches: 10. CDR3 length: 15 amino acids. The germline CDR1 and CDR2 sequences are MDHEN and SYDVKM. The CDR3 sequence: CASSLIETGSAEQYF. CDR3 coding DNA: TGTGCCAGCAGTTTAATAGAGACAGGGTCGGCCGAGCAGTACTTC. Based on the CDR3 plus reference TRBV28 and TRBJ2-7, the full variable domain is DVKVTQSSRYLVKRTGEKVFLECVQDMDHENMFWYRQDPGLGLRLIYFSYDVKMKEKGDIPEGYSVSREKKERFSLILESASTNQTSMYLCASSLIETGSAEQYFGPGTRLTVT.

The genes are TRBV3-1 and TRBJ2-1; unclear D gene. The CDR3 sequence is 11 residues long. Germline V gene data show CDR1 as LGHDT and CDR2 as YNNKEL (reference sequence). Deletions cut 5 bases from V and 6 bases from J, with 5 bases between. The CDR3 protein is CASSGANEQFF. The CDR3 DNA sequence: TGTGCCAGCAGCGGAGCCAATGAGCAGTTCTTC.

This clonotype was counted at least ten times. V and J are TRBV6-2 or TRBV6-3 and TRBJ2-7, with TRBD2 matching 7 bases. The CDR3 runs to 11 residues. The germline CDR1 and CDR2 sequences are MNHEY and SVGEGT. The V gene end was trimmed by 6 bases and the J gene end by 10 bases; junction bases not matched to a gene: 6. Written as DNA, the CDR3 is TGTGCCAGCAGCCGCGGACTAGATCAGTACTTC. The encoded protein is CASSRGLDQYF.

This chain's CDR3 is CASSLVLFQETQYF. In DNA form, the CDR3 reads TGCGCCAGCAGCTTGGTTCTATTCCAAGAGACCCAGTACTTC. The chain links TRBV5-1 to TRBJ2-5; D remains unclear. This CDR3 is built from 14 residues. From germline, CDR1 is SGHRS and CDR2 YFSETQ. The ends were cut back, 0 bases at V and 1 base at J, with 7 bases in the middle.

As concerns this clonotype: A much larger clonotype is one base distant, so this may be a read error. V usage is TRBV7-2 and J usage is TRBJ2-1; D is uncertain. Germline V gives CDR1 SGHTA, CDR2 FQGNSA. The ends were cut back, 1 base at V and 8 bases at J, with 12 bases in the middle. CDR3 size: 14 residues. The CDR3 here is CASSLDWAPHEQFF. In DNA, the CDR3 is TGTGCCAGCAGCTTAGATTGGGCCCCACATGAGCAGTTCTTC.

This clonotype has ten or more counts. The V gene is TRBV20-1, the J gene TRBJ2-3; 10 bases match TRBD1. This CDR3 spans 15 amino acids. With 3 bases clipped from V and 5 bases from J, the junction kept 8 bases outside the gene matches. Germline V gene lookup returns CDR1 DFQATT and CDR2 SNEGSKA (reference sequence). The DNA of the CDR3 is TGCAGTGCTAGGCCGGGACAGGGGTTTGGAGATACGCAGTATTTT. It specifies CSARPGQGFGDTQYF.

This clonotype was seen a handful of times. The CDR3 here is CASSLSNSGANVLTF. CDR3 nucleotide sequence: TGCGCCAGCAGCTTATCAAACTCTGGGGCCAACGTCCTGACTTTC. The V and J genes are TRBV5-1 and TRBJ2-6; D is undetermined. V lost 2 bases and J 0 bases, leaving 6 bases between the germline ends. CDR1 is SGHRS and CDR2 is YFSETQ in the germline V gene. The CDR3 is 15 amino acids.